The 27 T cell receptor beta chains below were found in one sample sequenced in a study of response to subunit inactivated influenza vaccine. One entry per CDR3 protein results from TCRdb running MiXCR on the RT-PCR reads. This table has some 570,000 distinct CDR3 sequences, roughly 12% appearing once. These same records also appear under a second study, on T cells expressing NK-cell markers. As that study records: A 5'RACE template switching approach incorporating UMIs was used to make TCR beta cDNA.

Material: PBMCs from blood, obtained on the day of vaccination. All receptors derive from a man aged 50-60 years who received an inactivated influenza vaccine.

The J gene is TRBJ1-1, the V gene TRBV6-1; 8 nucleotides align to TRBD1. This CDR3 comprises 14 residues. V was clipped by 5 bases and J by 4 bases; unmatched bases: 6. From germline, CDR1 is MNHNS and CDR2 SASEGT. The CDR3 bases are TGTGCCAGCAGTCGACAGGGGCAGATCACTGAAGCTTTCTTT. Translation: CASSRQGQITEAFF.

The V and J genes are TRBV11-2 and TRBJ2-1; D may be TRBD1 (5 bases). The CDR3 is 15 amino acids. V lost 2 bases, J lost 4 bases, and 12 bases lay in between. CDR1 and CDR2 from the germline V gene are SGHAT and FQNNGV. The CDR3 here is CASSLSPRAYNEQFF. CDR3 DNA sequence: TGTGCCAGCAGCTTATCCCCCAGGGCTTACAATGAGCAGTTCTTC.

The V call is TRBV28, the J call TRBJ1-5; the match to TRBD1 covers 7 bases. With 6 bases clipped from V and 6 bases from J, the junction kept 20 bases outside the gene matches. This CDR3 contains 18 residues. From germline, CDR1 is MDHEN and CDR2 SYDVKM. CDR3 coding DNA: TGTGCCAGCAGCCGAATTTCCTGGTCCGACAGGGCTTTTCAGCCCCAGCATTTT. Translation: CASSRISWSDRAFQPQHF.

This clonotype was observed a handful of times. The chain carries TRBV27 and TRBJ2-1; D not resolved. Deletions cut 10 bases from V and 7 bases from J, with 29 bases between. The CDR3 contains 17 residues. Looked up from germline, CDR1 is MNHEY and CDR2 is SMNVEV (reference sequence). CDR3 sequence: CANIVGFSLRLGNEQFF. CDR3 DNA: TGTGCCAACATAGTAGGTTTTAGCTTAAGACTGGGGAATGAGCAGTTCTTC.

In this sample, this clonotype turned up many times. This chain connects TRBV7-3 to TRBJ2-3; D is unclear. Germline CDR1 SGHTA, CDR2 FQGTGA. V was shortened by 2 bases and J by 6 bases, with 12 bases between the two germline ends. This CDR3 has 14 residues. CDR3 sequence: CASSLFPGSDTQYF. The CDR3 DNA is TGTGCCAGCAGCTTATTCCCAGGCTCGGATACGCAGTATTTT. The whole variable domain, filled in from reference TRBV7-3 and TRBJ2-3, reads GAGVSQTPSNKVTEKGKYVELRCDPISGHTALYWYRQSLGQGPEFLIYFQGTGAADDSGLPNDRFFAVRPEGSVSTLKIQRTERGDSAVYLCASSLFPGSDTQYFGPGTRLTVL.

This clonotype was counted only a few times. This chain uses TRBV7-2 with TRBJ2-1; D could derive from TRBD1 or TRBD2 (5 bases each). CDR3 length: 12 residues. Looked up from germline, CDR1 is SGHTA and CDR2 is FQGNSA. The germline V and J ends were trimmed by 6 bases and 14 bases, with 17 bases remaining between them. DNA for the CDR3: TGTGCCAGCAGGGGGACCGGAGCGGCGAAGTTCTTC. As protein: CASRGTGAAKFF.

As to this clonotype: This sequence may be a read error, since a much larger clone differs from it by one base. The rearrangement joins TRBV29-1 to TRBJ2-7, with 7 nucleotides matching TRBD2. The CDR3 is made up of 17 amino acids. CDR1 is SQVTM and CDR2 is ANQGSEA in the germline V gene. Trimming cost V 7 bases and J 0 bases; bases outside gene matches: 18. The CDR3 DNA follows: TGCAGCGGCCCGAAGGCAGGGCTGGGACTAACCTCCTACGAGCAGTACTTC. As protein: CSGPKAGLGLTSYEQYF.

This clonotype appeared a few times. The chain combines TRBV3-1 with TRBJ2-4, with TRBD1 identical over 12 bases. From germline, CDR1 is LGHDT and CDR2 YNNKEL (reference sequence). The CDR3 length is 17 residues. After removal of 1 base from V and 8 bases from J, the junction contained 9 bases not matched to a gene. The CDR3 sequence is CASSQGVKGQGAHIQYF. In nucleotides, the CDR3 is TGTGCCAGCAGCCAAGGGGTCAAGGGACAGGGGGCCCACATTCAGTACTTC.

This clonotype was picked up a small number of times. The chain recombines TRBV6-1 with TRBJ1-4; 8 bases map to TRBD1. The CDR3 contains 16 residues. The V gene's germline CDR1 is MNHNS and CDR2 SASEGT. The V gene end was trimmed by 5 bases and the J gene end by 0 bases; junction bases not matched to a gene: 5. CDR3 sequence (DNA): TGTGCCAGCAGTAGGACAGGGCGTGCAACTAATGAAAAACTGTTTTTT. This sequence encodes CASSRTGRATNEKLFF.

Comments on this clonotype: Mismatch with germline at one junction end may stem from a read error. The chain recombines TRBV4-3 with TRBJ2-7, with 7 bases matching TRBD1. CDR1 LGHNA and CDR2 YSLEER come from the germline V gene. The CDR3 is 13 residues long. CDR3 nucleotide sequence: TGCGCCAGCAGCCAAGTGTATGGGACAGAGATTGGCTTC. This codes for CASSQVYGTEIGF.

The chain joins TRBV5-1 to TRBJ1-1, with 7 bases that match TRBD1. The CDR3 has 15 amino acids. Germline lookup yields CDR1 SGHRS and CDR2 YFSETQ. Unmatched junction bases numbered 11, after V lost 6 bases and J lost 3 bases. In nucleotides, the CDR3 is TGCGCCAGCACCCCGAGGTCTACAGGGGACACTGAAGCTTTCTTT. Translating gives CASTPRSTGDTEAFF.

This clonotype showed up just a few times. V usage is TRBV5-1 and J usage is TRBJ1-6, with TRBD1 matching over 9 bases. The germline V gene encodes CDR1 SGHRS and CDR2 YFSETQ. This CDR3 contains 15 residues. V dropped 3 bases and J dropped 8; count of bases not matched to a gene: 6. The DNA for the CDR3 is TGCGCCAGCAGCTACGCGGGGGACAGGGATTCACCCCTCCACTTT. Protein product: CASSYAGDRDSPLHF. The full variable domain, in which reference TRBV5-1 and TRBJ1-6 provide the parts outside the CDR3, is KAGVTQTPRYLIKTRGQQVTLSCSPISGHRSVSWYQQTPGQGLQFLFEYFSETQRNKGNFPGRFSGRQFSNSRSEMNVSTLELGDSALYLCASSYAGDRDSPLHFGNGTRLTVT.

This clonotype was detected a few times. The chain links TRBV11-1 to TRBJ2-1; 8 nucleotides line up with TRBD1. Germline V lookup: CDR1 SGHAT, CDR2 FQDESV (reference sequence). V lost 5 bases, J lost 8 bases, and 11 bases stayed unmatched. The CDR3 runs to 15 residues. As DNA, the CDR3 is TGTGCCAGCAGCACCCTATGGACAGGGCTCGATGAGCAGTTCTTC. Amino acid sequence: CASSTLWTGLDEQFF.

This clonotype was detected only a few times. This chain connects TRBV20-1 to TRBJ1-6; possible D gene TRBD1, 5 bases. V was trimmed by 6 bases and J by 9 bases, leaving 18 bases between them. Germline CDR1 is DFQATT and CDR2 is SNEGSKA (reference sequence). This CDR3 spans 14 amino acids. The CDR3 nucleotides are TGCAGTGCCAGATACCGGGACGGCGGTTCACCCCTCCACTTT. Translated: CSARYRDGGSPLHF.

This clonotype appeared a few times. The rearrangement uses TRBV27 and TRBJ2-1; TRBD1 matches at 9 bases. The CDR3 extends over 16 amino acids. Losses at the gene ends were 6 bases for V and 12 bases for J; bases not matched to a gene: 18. CDR1 is MNHEY, CDR2 SMNVEV, per germline (reference sequence). This CDR3 is CASSHRPGQGRGGQFF. The CDR3, as DNA: TGTGCCAGCAGCCACCGACCGGGACAGGGAAGGGGAGGGCAGTTCTTC.

V and J are TRBV28 and TRBJ1-2; D not resolved. Trimming left V 6 bases short and J 7 bases short, with 18 bases between. From germline, CDR1 is MDHEN and CDR2 SYDVKM. The CDR3 consists of 14 residues. The CDR3 DNA reads TGTGCCAGCAGCAAACCAGCGAACCCCAGTGGCTACACCTTC. Amino acids: CASSKPANPSGYTF.

In this sample, this clonotype turned up a few times. The rearrangement uses TRBV27 and TRBJ2-7, with 8 bases fitting TRBD2. The CDR3 contains 14 residues. Germline values: CDR1 MNHEY, CDR2 SMNVEV (reference sequence). The V segment lost 3 bases and the J segment 4 bases; nucleotides outside the gene matches: 5. The CDR3 bases are TGTGCCAGCAGTTTTAGCGGGGCCCCATACGAGCAGTACTTC. Its protein product is CASSFSGAPYEQYF.

There are a few counts of this clonotype. This rearrangement joins TRBV12-3 or TRBV12-4 to TRBJ2-3, with 7 bases identical to TRBD1. The CDR3 runs to 14 residues. Trimming removed 5 bases from V and 0 bases from J; junction bases left unmatched: 2. CDR3 sequence reads: CASSGTESTDTQYF. The CDR3 DNA follows: TGTGCCAGCAGTGGGACAGAGAGCACAGATACGCAGTATTTT.

This clonotype was seen only a few times. This rearrangement joins TRBV12-3 or TRBV12-4 to TRBJ2-1; 12 positions agree with TRBD2. The CDR3 consists of 15 residues. The junction had 3 bases not matched to a gene; V was cut back by 2 bases and J by 7 bases. The CDR3 nucleotides read TGTGCCAGCAGTTTAAGACTAGCGGGGGCTAATGAGCAGTTCTTC. Its translation: CASSLRLAGANEQFF.

A few counts support this clonotype. The chain combines TRBV7-9 with TRBJ1-1, with a tentative D call TRBD1 (6 bases). Germline V gene sequence: CDR1 SEHNR, CDR2 FQNEAQ (reference sequence). Between the trimmed V and J ends, which lost 7 bases and 0 bases, there was a span of 18 bases. The CDR3 length is 16 residues. CDR3 sequence: CASNFSPDRMNTEAFF. CDR3 bases: TGTGCCAGCAACTTTAGCCCCGACAGGATGAACACTGAAGCTTTCTTT.

The chain carries TRBV7-9 and TRBJ2-5; D perhaps matches TRBD1 (5 bases). There are 15 residues in the CDR3. V shed 5 bases and J shed 0 bases, with 13 bases lying between them. Germline-derived CDR1 and CDR2 are SEHNR and FQNEAQ (reference sequence). The CDR3 is CASSAHRRDQETQYF. As DNA, the CDR3 is TGTGCCAGCAGCGCTCATCGCAGGGACCAAGAGACCCAGTACTTC.

The chain couples TRBV6-5 to TRBJ2-7, with a possible D match to TRBD1 (6 bases). Per germline, CDR1 MNHEY and CDR2 SVGAGI. Trimming removed 2 bases at V and 1 base at J, with 15 bases between. The CDR3 totals 16 residues. The CDR3 sequence is CASSYTQGIKSYEQYF. The CDR3 nucleotides read TGTGCCAGCAGTTACACCCAGGGGATAAAGTCCTACGAGCAGTACTTC.

This clonotype was observed a handful of times. The chain links TRBV9 to TRBJ1-4, with D unclear. V lost 0 bases and J 0 bases, leaving 6 bases between the germline ends. The CDR3 is 15 residues long. Germline loops: CDR1 SGDLS, CDR2 YYNGEE. The CDR3 nucleotides are TGTGCCAGCAGCGTAGGAGCCGCAACTAATGAAAAACTGTTTTTT. Its protein product is CASSVGAATNEKLFF.

The V call is TRBV4-3, the J call TRBJ2-3, with TRBD2 matching 10 bases. Trimming cost V 1 base and J 0 bases; bases outside gene matches: 1. The V gene's germline CDR1 is LGHNA and CDR2 YSLEER. This CDR3 has 16 amino acids. The CDR3 bases are TGCGCCAGCAGCCAAGCTAGCGGGGGTAGCACAGATACGCAGTATTTT. Its protein product is CASSQASGGSTDTQYF.

A few counts support this clonotype. The chain combines TRBV20-1 with TRBJ2-3, with 15 bases matching TRBD2. Germline CDR1 DFQATT, CDR2 SNEGSKA (reference sequence). Trimming at V came to 1 base and at J to 4 bases, leaving 6 bases not matched to a gene. The CDR3 length is 17 residues. Here the CDR3 DNA reads TGCAGTGCTAGAGGGGGACTAGCGGGGGGAAGGGCAGATACGCAGTATTTT. Translation: CSARGGLAGGRADTQYF.

At least ten counts were recorded for this clonotype. The chain has TRBV20-1 and TRBJ1-5; weak D call: TRBD1 (5 bases). The CDR3 has 12 amino acids. V was trimmed by 0 bases and J by 13 bases, leaving 13 bases between them. Germline V CDR1 and CDR2: DFQATT, SNEGSKA (reference sequence). This chain's CDR3 is CSARDKGTGQHF. CDR3 DNA: TGCAGTGCTAGAGATAAGGGGACGGGGCAGCATTTT.

The rearrangement joins TRBV28 to TRBJ2-7, with D possibly TRBD1 on 5 matching bases. V was trimmed by 5 bases and J by 0 bases, leaving 14 bases between them. Germline loops: CDR1 MDHEN, CDR2 SYDVKM. The CDR3 sequence is 15 residues long. CDR3 residues: CASSPSTAFSYEQYF. CDR3 sequence (DNA): TGTGCCAGCAGTCCTTCGACAGCATTCTCCTACGAGCAGTACTTC. The variable domain in full, with the rest retrieved from reference TRBV28 and TRBJ2-7, is DVKVTQSSRYLVKRTGEKVFLECVQDMDHENMFWYRQDPGLGLRLIYFSYDVKMKEKGDIPEGYSVSREKKERFSLILESASTNQTSMYLCASSPSTAFSYEQYFGPGTRLTVT.